This T cell receptor beta chain was sequenced during a study of technical replicates of blood from a handful of donors. Clones were read by immunoSEQ multiplex PCR, and TCRdb kept only the in-frame ones, dropping some. The sample lists some 87,000 clones; 97% were seen once. The TCR originated in a human donor in good health. The specimen sequenced was T cells isolated from PBMCs.

Written as DNA, the CDR3 is TGTGCCAGCAGCTTAGATCATTGGGGGGGAAATTCACCCCTCCACTTT. Residues: CASSLDHWGGNSPLHF. The chain employs TRBV11-2 and TRBJ1-6; D perhaps matches TRBD1 (5 bases). V was cut by 0 bases and J by 7 bases, with 13 bases left in between. The CDR3 length is 16 residues. Germline V gene lookup returns CDR1 SGHAT and CDR2 FQNNGV. Drawing the rest from reference TRBV11-2 and TRBJ1-6, the complete variable domain is EAGVAQSPRYKIIEKRQSVAFWCNPISGHATLYWYQQILGQGPKLLIQFQNNGVVDDSQLPKDRFSAERLKGVDSTLKIQPAKLEDSAVYLCASSLDHWGGNSPLHFGNGTRLTVT.